Below, 28 T cell receptor beta chains from the same sample are listed, as sequenced in a study of blood T cell repertoires in COVID-19. Sequencing was performed with immunoSEQ multiplex PCR; in TCRdb, only in-frame clones are kept and a portion is missing. This repertoire shows 95,000 to 120,000 clones, over 75% found once; its top ten account for 1.5% to 1.7%. The specimen was peripheral blood. These receptor sequences come from a man between 50 and 59 years old with acute or convalescent COVID-19.

In DNA form, the CDR3 reads TGTGCTAGTGGTTTGGTAGCTAGCGGGGGGGCGGTCAATGAGCAGTTCTTC. It encodes CASGLVASGGAVNEQFF. The genes are TRBV12-5 and TRBJ2-1; 12 bases fit TRBD2. Trimming at V came to 0 bases and at J to 6 bases, leaving 6 bases not matched to a gene. The CDR3 covers 17 residues. Germline CDR1 LGHNT, CDR2 FRNRAP.

The chain has TRBV4-2 and TRBJ1-5; TRBD1 might be the D (6 bases). CDR3 length equals 15 residues. CDR1 LGHNA and CDR2 YNFKEQ come from the germline V gene. Trimming took 1 base from V and 5 from J, leaving 12 bases between them. DNA of the CDR3: TGTGCCAGCAGCCAAGCCTGGGACATCGATCAGCCCCAGCATTTT. Its translation: CASSQAWDIDQPQHF.

The gene calls are TRBV27 and TRBJ1-1; 7 positions agree with TRBD1. J gave up 5 bases and V 5 bases, and 11 bases lay outside the gene matches. Germline V gene lookup returns CDR1 MNHEY and CDR2 SMNVEV (reference sequence). The CDR3 runs 15 residues. The CDR3 nucleotides are TGTGCCAGCAGTACCGAGGGACAGTTAAGGACTGAAGCTTTCTTT. It codes for CASSTEGQLRTEAFF.

The chain links TRBV3-1 (or the pseudogene TRBV3-2) to TRBJ1-3; 9 positions agree with TRBD1. The CDR3 consists of 16 residues. CDR1 and CDR2 from the germline V gene are LGHDT and YNNKEL (reference sequence). The V gene end was trimmed by 4 bases and the J gene end by 0 bases; junction bases not matched to a gene: 4. The CDR3 nucleotides are TGTGCCAGCAGCCTGGGGGACAGGGTCTCTGGAAACACCATATATTTT. Amino acids: CASSLGDRVSGNTIYF.

CDR3 DNA sequence: TGTGCCAGCAGCCAAGGGTGGACAGGGACGACCGAGCAGTACTTC. Translating gives CASSQGWTGTTEQYF. The J gene is TRBJ2-7, the V gene TRBV3-1 (or the pseudogene TRBV3-2), with 8 nucleotides matching TRBD1. Germline V gene sequence: CDR1 LGHDT, CDR2 YNNKEL (reference sequence). V lost 1 base, J lost 6 bases, and 8 bases stayed unmatched. The CDR3 has 15 residues.

The V call is TRBV5-1, the J call TRBJ1-3, with a tentative D call TRBD1 (6 bases). The V and J ends lost 4 bases and 0 bases respectively, with 8 bases between them. The CDR3 totals 14 residues. Germline loops: CDR1 SGHRS, CDR2 YFSETQ. For the CDR3, the DNA is TGCGCCAGCAGCGGGGGCAGCTCTGGAAACACCATATATTTT. Translated, it gives CASSGGSSGNTIYF.

The V gene is TRBV24-1, the J gene TRBJ1-1; D possibly corresponds to TRBD1 (6 bases). Germline V gene data show CDR1 as KGHDR and CDR2 as SFDVKD. This CDR3 is built from 15 residues. Trimming took 4 bases from V and 1 from J, leaving 12 bases between them. CDR3 amino acids: CATSDPTGKNTEAFF. The CDR3 DNA reads TGTGCCACCAGTGACCCGACAGGAAAGAACACTGAAGCTTTCTTT.

The J gene is TRBJ1-1, the V gene TRBV28; D may be TRBD1 (5 bases). The CDR3 extends over 14 amino acids. The germline V gene has CDR1 MDHEN and CDR2 SYDVKM. Deletions cut 4 bases from V and 0 bases from J, with 9 bases between. The CDR3: CASSSGDMNTEAFF. The CDR3 DNA reads as TGTGCCAGCAGTTCGGGGGATATGAACACTGAAGCTTTCTTT.

This rearrangement joins TRBV10-3 to TRBJ2-1; tentative D call: TRBD2 (7 bases). V shed 3 bases and J shed 8 bases, with 17 bases lying between them. CDR3 size: 15 residues. Germline CDR1 ENHRY, CDR2 SYGVKD. DNA for the CDR3: TGTGCCATCAGTGATAGGGAGGGGGGCCCCGATGAGCAGTTCTTC. Translating gives CAISDREGGPDEQFF.

The chain employs TRBV6-5 and TRBJ2-3; possibly TRBD2 for D (6 bases). CDR3 size: 16 residues. V was pared by 0 bases and J by 4 bases, with 14 bases between. Germline CDR1 and CDR2: MNHEY and SVGAGI. The CDR3 here is CASSYSTGEIADTQYF. CDR3 DNA: TGTGCCAGCAGTTACTCGACGGGGGAGATTGCAGATACGCAGTATTTT.

The V call is TRBV9, the J call TRBJ2-3; no reliable D call. V was pared by 4 bases and J by 6 bases, with 15 bases between. The CDR3 runs to 14 residues. Germline-derived CDR1 and CDR2 are SGDLS and YYNGEE. The CDR3: CASSPQDLPDTQYF. In DNA, the CDR3 is TGTGCCAGCAGCCCCCAGGATTTACCCGATACGCAGTATTTT.

The V and J genes are TRBV11-3 and TRBJ2-7, with TRBD2 identical over 8 bases. The trim removed 2 bases at V and 8 bases at J, leaving 14 bases unmatched. The CDR3 contains 16 residues. Germline CDR1 and CDR2: SGHNT and YENEEA. In nucleotides, the CDR3 is TGTGCCAGCAGCTTAATCGCCCGCGGCGGGGGGTCTAAGCAGTACGTC. It translates to CASSLIARGGGSKQYV.

This clone occurred a few times. The rearrangement links TRBV7-9 to TRBJ2-7, with D tentatively TRBD1 (6 bases). The ends were cut back, 5 bases at V and 3 bases at J, with 14 bases in the middle. Germline assignment: CDR1 SEHNR and CDR2 FQNEAQ (reference sequence). The CDR3 spans 14 residues. This chain's CDR3 is CASSTMDSGYEQYF. The CDR3, as DNA: TGTGCCAGCAGCACCATGGACAGCGGCTACGAGCAGTACTTC.

This clone was seen once. The V call is TRBV9, the J call TRBJ2-3; D possibly corresponds to TRBD1 (5 bases). Trimming left V 4 bases short and J 1 base short, with 10 bases between. The CDR3 runs to 14 residues. From germline, CDR1 is SGDLS and CDR2 YYNGEE. CDR3 bases: TGTGCCAGCAGCAGGACACCCCGCACAGATACGCAGTATTTT. Translation gives CASSRTPRTDTQYF.

V is TRBV6-5 and J is TRBJ2-3; 7 bases are a match to TRBD1. V lost 5 bases, J lost 6 bases, and 2 bases stayed unmatched. CDR3 length: 12 residues. CDR1 and CDR2 from the germline V gene are MNHEY and SVGAGI. The CDR3 here is CASSRQGDTQYF. Written as DNA, the CDR3 is TGTGCCAGCAGTCGACAGGGTGATACGCAGTATTTT.

This clone was found a few times. J is TRBJ1-5 and V is TRBV4-1, with D unclear. The germline V gene encodes CDR1 MGHRA and CDR2 YSYEKL. Trimming pared 0 bases from V and 11 bases from J, leaving 14 bases between. This CDR3 has 14 residues. The CDR3 DNA is TGCGCCAGCAGCCAAGACCCCGTTTCCCGGGCCCAGCATTTT. Translation gives CASSQDPVSRAQHF.

V is TRBV5-1 and J is TRBJ2-7, with D possibly being TRBD1 (5 bases). V was shortened by 4 bases and J by 0 bases, with 5 bases between the two germline ends. Per the germline V gene, CDR1 is SGHRS and CDR2 is YFSETQ. The CDR3 has 12 residues. CDR3: CASSQGSYEQYF. The CDR3 bases are TGCGCCAGCAGCCAGGGCTCCTACGAGCAGTACTTC.

The chain has TRBV6-6 and TRBJ2-7; 7 nucleotides match TRBD1. V dropped 2 bases and J dropped 5; count of bases not matched to a gene: 3. The CDR3 runs to 13 residues. CDR1 and CDR2 (germline): MNHNY, SVGAGI (reference sequence). The chain's CDR3 is CASSYRQGHEQYV. In DNA form, the CDR3 reads TGTGCCAGCAGTTACCGACAGGGCCACGAGCAGTACGTC.

In this sample, this clone turned up once. The rearrangement joins TRBV9 to TRBJ1-2; D remains unclear. Germline lookup yields CDR1 SGDLS and CDR2 YYNGEE. The V end lost 0 bases, the J end lost 8 bases, and 23 bases lay between the germline ends. The length of the CDR3 is 17 residues. Here the CDR3 DNA reads TGTGCCAGCAGCGTAGGTAGCGACCGTAGCGAGAGAGAGGGCTACACCTTC. Translated: CASSVGSDRSEREGYTF.

The CDR3 loop is CAFDTYYGYTF. The CDR3 bases are TGTGCCTTTGACACTTACTATGGCTACACCTTC. The V and J genes are TRBV30 and TRBJ1-2; D unresolved. Trimming removed 7 bases from V and 3 bases from J, with 9 bases in between. The length of the CDR3 is 11 residues. CDR1 and CDR2 from the germline V gene are GTSNPN and SVGIG (reference sequence).

This clone was counted between two and nine times. The chain employs TRBV21-1 and TRBJ1-3; TRBD1 reflects the table's D call only, with no check against the DNA. TRBV21-1 constitutes a pseudogene. The CDR3 loop spans 16 amino acids. CDR3 sequence reads: CASSKVKQGNGNTIYF. For the CDR3, the DNA is TGTGCCAGCAGCAAAGTGAAACAGGGTAACGGAAACACCATATATTTT.

The V call is TRBV7-8, the J call TRBJ1-5; D not resolved. This CDR3 has 19 residues. In germline, CDR1 is SGHVS, CDR2 FQNEAQ. With 1 base removed from V and 0 bases from J, the gap between germline ends came to 19 bases. CDR3: CASSLGRVGRMDSNQPQHF. DNA of the CDR3: TGTGCCAGCAGCTTAGGCAGAGTTGGCAGGATGGATAGCAATCAGCCCCAGCATTTT.

CDR3 residues: CSATDTHNEQFF. The CDR3 bases are TGCAGTGCTACTGACACTCACAATGAGCAGTTCTTC. The chain employs TRBV20-1 and TRBJ2-1, with no clear D. Germline CDR1 and CDR2: DFQATT and SNEGSKA (reference sequence). V was pared by 4 bases and J by 5 bases, with 9 bases between. The CDR3 totals 12 residues.

V is TRBV5-1 and J is TRBJ2-1, with TRBD2 matching over 10 bases. The V gene's germline CDR1 is SGHRS and CDR2 YFSETQ. V shed 3 bases, J shed 0 bases, and the junction held 0 bases outside the gene matches. The CDR3 is 15 amino acids. CDR3 in DNA: TGCGCCAGCAGCTCTAGCGGGGGCTCCTACAATGAGCAGTTCTTC. Its translation is CASSSSGGSYNEQFF.

The chain is built from TRBV6-4 and TRBJ2-1, with D possibly TRBD2 on 6 matching bases. CDR3 length: 18 amino acids. Germline CDR1 and CDR2: MRHNA and SNTAGT. V lost 3 bases and J lost 3, with 21 bases in between. For the CDR3, the DNA is TGTGCCAGCAGTGAAACGCCAGACCCGGGACTGAGCTACAATGAGCAGTTCTTC. Protein sequence: CASSETPDPGLSYNEQFF.

This chain links TRBV7-3 with TRBJ1-1; TRBD1 matches at 9 bases. V shed 4 bases and J 4 bases; nucleotides not matched to a gene: 7. CDR3 size: 15 residues. Germline V gene lookup returns CDR1 SGHTA and CDR2 FQGTGA. Here the CDR3 reads CASSSQGQGGTEAFF. The DNA for the CDR3 is TGTGCCAGCAGCTCGCAGGGACAGGGTGGCACTGAAGCTTTCTTT.

This chain connects TRBV5-5 to TRBJ1-4; no clear D gene. The CDR3 spans 14 residues. The germline gives CDR1 SGHKS, CDR2 YYEKEE (reference sequence). The V end was cut by 2 bases, the J end by 3 bases, with 8 bases between. CDR3 region: CASSFTGSNEKLFF. DNA of the CDR3: TGTGCCAGCAGCTTCACGGGGTCTAATGAAAAACTGTTTTTT.

This chain links TRBV10-3 with TRBJ1-2; the match to TRBD1 covers 7 bases. Germline trimming cut 6 bases from V and 2 bases from J; bases unmatched to any gene: 9. CDR1 is ENHRY, CDR2 SYGVKD, per germline. The CDR3 is made up of 15 amino acids. CDR3 nucleotide sequence: TGTGCCATCAGCCCCACCGGACAGGCCAACTATGGCTACACCTTC. The encoded protein is CAISPTGQANYGYTF.